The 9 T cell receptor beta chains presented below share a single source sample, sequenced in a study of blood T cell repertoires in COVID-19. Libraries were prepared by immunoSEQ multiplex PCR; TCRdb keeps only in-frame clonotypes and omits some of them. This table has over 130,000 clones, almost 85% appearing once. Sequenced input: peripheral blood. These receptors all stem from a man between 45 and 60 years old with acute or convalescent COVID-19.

The chain's CDR3 is CASSQDEPSSYNSPLHF. In nucleotides, the CDR3 is TGCGCCAGCAGCCAAGATGAGCCGAGCTCCTATAATTCACCCCTCCACTTT. The chain links TRBV4-1 to TRBJ1-6; D gene ambiguous. Germline loops: CDR1 MGHRA, CDR2 YSYEKL. The CDR3 consists of 17 residues. V was pared by 0 bases and J by 0 bases, with 9 bases between.

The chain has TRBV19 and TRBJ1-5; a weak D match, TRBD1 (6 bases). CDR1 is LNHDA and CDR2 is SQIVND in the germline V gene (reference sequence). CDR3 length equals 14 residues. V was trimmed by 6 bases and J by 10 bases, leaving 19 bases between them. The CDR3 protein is CASSLTGSLFPQHF. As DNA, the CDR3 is TGTGCCAGTAGCCTTACAGGGAGCCTCTTTCCCCAGCATTTT. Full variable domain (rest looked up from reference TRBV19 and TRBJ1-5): DGGITQSPKYLFRKEGQNVTLSCEQNLNHDAMYWYRQDPGQGLRLIYYSQIVNDFQKGDIAEGYSVSREKKESFPLTVTSAQKNPTAFYLCASSLTGSLFPQHFGDGTRLSIL.

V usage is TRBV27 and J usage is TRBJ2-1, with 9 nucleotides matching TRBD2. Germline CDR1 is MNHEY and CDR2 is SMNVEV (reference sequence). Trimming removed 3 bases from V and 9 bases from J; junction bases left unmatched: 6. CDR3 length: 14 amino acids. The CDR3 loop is CASSFPGLASEQFF. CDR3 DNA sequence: TGTGCCAGCAGTTTCCCTGGACTAGCGAGTGAGCAGTTCTTC.

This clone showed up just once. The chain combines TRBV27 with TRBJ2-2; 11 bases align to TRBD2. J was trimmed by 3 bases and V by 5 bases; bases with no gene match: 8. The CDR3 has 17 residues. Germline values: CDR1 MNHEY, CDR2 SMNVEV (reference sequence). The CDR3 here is CASSAKLAGEYTGELFF. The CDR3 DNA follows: TGTGCCAGCAGTGCCAAACTAGCGGGGGAATACACCGGGGAGCTGTTTTTT.

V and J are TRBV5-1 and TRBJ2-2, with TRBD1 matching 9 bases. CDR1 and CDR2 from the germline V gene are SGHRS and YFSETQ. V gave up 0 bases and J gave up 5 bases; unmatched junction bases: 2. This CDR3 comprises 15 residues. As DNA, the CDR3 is TGCGCCAGCAGCTTGGGGGACAGGGAGACCGGGGAGCTGTTTTTT. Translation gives CASSLGDRETGELFF.

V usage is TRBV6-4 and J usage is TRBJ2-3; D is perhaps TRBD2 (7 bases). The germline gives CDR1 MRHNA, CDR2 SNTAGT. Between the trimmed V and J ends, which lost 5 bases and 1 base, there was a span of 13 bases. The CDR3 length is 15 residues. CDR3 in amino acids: CASSPGGLGTDTQYF. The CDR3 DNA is TGTGCCAGCAGTCCCGGGGGGCTGGGCACAGATACGCAGTATTTT.

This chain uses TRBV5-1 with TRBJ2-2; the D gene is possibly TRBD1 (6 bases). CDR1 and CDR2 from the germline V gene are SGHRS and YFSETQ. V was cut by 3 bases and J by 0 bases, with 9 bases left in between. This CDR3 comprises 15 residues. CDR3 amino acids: CASSYGTPNTGELFF. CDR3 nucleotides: TGCGCCAGCAGCTACGGGACACCGAACACCGGGGAGCTGTTTTTT. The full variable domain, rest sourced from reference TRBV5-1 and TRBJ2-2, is KAGVTQTPRYLIKTRGQQVTLSCSPISGHRSVSWYQQTPGQGLQFLFEYFSETQRNKGNFPGRFSGRQFSNSRSEMNVSTLELGDSALYLCASSYGTPNTGELFFGEGSRLTVL.

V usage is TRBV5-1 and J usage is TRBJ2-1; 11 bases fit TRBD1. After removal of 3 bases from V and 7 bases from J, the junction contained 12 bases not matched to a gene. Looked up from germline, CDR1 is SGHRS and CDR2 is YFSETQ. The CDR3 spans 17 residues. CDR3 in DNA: TGCGCCAGCAGCTCCGCTATCCACGGGGACAGGGGGAATGAGCAGTTCTTC. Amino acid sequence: CASSSAIHGDRGNEQFF.

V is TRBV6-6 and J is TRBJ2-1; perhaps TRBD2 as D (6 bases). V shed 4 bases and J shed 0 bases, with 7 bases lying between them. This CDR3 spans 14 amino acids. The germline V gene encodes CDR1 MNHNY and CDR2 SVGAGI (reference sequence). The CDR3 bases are TGTGCCAGCAGTTCGGACTACTCCTACAATGAGCAGTTCTTC. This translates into CASSSDYSYNEQFF.